Below, 21 T cell receptor beta chains from the same sample are listed, as sequenced in a study of T cells after yellow fever vaccination (dated by TCRdb to about 2019). Library prep was done by 5' RACE. Sequenced on an Illumina HiSeq 2500. Through fastp at Q25 and MiXCR, TCRdb rebuilt clones from the public reads, retaining in-frame beta chains. Rows with one shared CDR3 protein collapse into an entry with the most common genes and DNA. The sample table lists roughly 250,000 distinct CDR3 sequences, approximately 12% of them with a count of one. The ten most abundant clones make up 0.4% to 0.65% of the sample. In light of the paper, this sample's treatment or condition label describes: live attenuated yellow fever vaccine strain. The sequencing used CD4+ T cells sorted from PBMCs, collected 45 days after the yellow fever booster vaccination. Source of these receptors: a man in his thirties or forties who received the YFV17D yellow fever vaccine.

This clonotype showed up many times. The chain carries TRBV12-3 or TRBV12-4 and TRBJ2-7; the D is unclear. The CDR3 loop spans 12 amino acids. V dropped 6 bases and J dropped 3 bases, with 9 bases sitting between them. This chain's CDR3 is CASSRLVYEQYF. The CDR3 nucleotides read TGTGCCAGCAGCCGCCTTGTCTACGAGCAGTACTTC.

The V call is TRBV29-1, the J call TRBJ2-1; D possibly matches TRBD1 or TRBD2 (5 bases each). This CDR3 spans 13 amino acids. Per the germline V gene, CDR1 is SQVTM and CDR2 is ANQGSEA. Trimming shortened V by 6 bases and J by 9 bases, and 18 bases separated the two germline ends. DNA for the CDR3: TGCAGCGTGAGGGGCCCCCTGGTTCTTGAGCAGTTCTTC. As protein: CSVRGPLVLEQFF.

V is TRBV10-3 and J is TRBJ2-1; D not resolved. The CDR3 is 14 amino acids. The V end lost 6 bases, the J end lost 3 bases, and 12 bases lay between the germline ends. In germline, CDR1 is ENHRY, CDR2 SYGVKD. This CDR3 reads CAISPSGDYNEQFF. CDR3 DNA sequence: TGTGCCATCAGCCCCTCTGGCGACTACAATGAGCAGTTCTTC.

This clonotype was seen a few times. This chain links TRBV5-1 with TRBJ2-7; 12 bases line up with TRBD2. Germline CDR1 and CDR2: SGHRS and YFSETQ. The trim removed 4 bases at V and 3 bases at J, leaving 5 bases unmatched. This CDR3 has 15 residues. The CDR3 loop is CASSPGTSGFYEQYF. The CDR3 region has the DNA TGCGCCAGCAGCCCCGGGACTAGCGGGTTCTACGAGCAGTACTTC. Full variable domain (rest looked up from reference TRBV5-1 and TRBJ2-7): KAGVTQTPRYLIKTRGQQVTLSCSPISGHRSVSWYQQTPGQGLQFLFEYFSETQRNKGNFPGRFSGRQFSNSRSEMNVSTLELGDSALYLCASSPGTSGFYEQYFGPGTRLTVT.

This clonotype was counted a few times. The chain couples TRBV6-2 or TRBV6-3 to TRBJ1-5; D remains unclear. The V and J ends lost 7 bases and 6 bases respectively, with 13 bases between them. The CDR3 consists of 13 residues. In germline, CDR1 is MNHEY, CDR2 SVGEGT. The CDR3 region has the DNA TGTGCCAGCACTCAAGGAGGGATTCAGCCCCAGCATTTT. Translation: CASTQGGIQPQHF.

This clonotype has a handful of counts. This chain joins TRBV4-1 and TRBJ2-1, with no clear D. The germline CDR1 and CDR2 sequences are MGHRA and YSYEKL. Deletions cut 1 base from V and 4 bases from J, with 14 bases between. The CDR3 covers 16 residues. CDR3 protein: CASSQGISFPYNEQFF. CDR3 bases: TGCGCCAGCAGCCAAGGAATCTCCTTTCCATACAATGAGCAGTTCTTC.

This clonotype turned up a few times. This sequence joins TRBV20-1 and TRBJ2-5, with 8 bases matching TRBD2. Germline assignment: CDR1 DFQATT and CDR2 SNEGSKA (reference sequence). The J segment lost 4 bases and the V segment lost 0 bases, leaving 10 bases of the junction unmatched. This CDR3 comprises 16 residues. Here the CDR3 DNA reads TGCAGTGCTAGAGATAGGGCGGGAGGTTGGGGAGAGACCCAGTACTTC. Translated, it gives CSARDRAGGWGETQYF.

The CDR3 spells CASSATGTGAHEQYF. CDR3 bases: TGCGCCAGCAGCGCCACCGGGACAGGGGCCCACGAGCAGTACTTC. The chain links TRBV5-1 to TRBJ2-7, with 10 bases identical to TRBD1. The CDR3 runs 15 residues. The germline gives CDR1 SGHRS, CDR2 YFSETQ. V lost 4 bases to trimming and J lost 5 bases; unmatched junction nucleotides: 9.

This chain connects TRBV6-1 to TRBJ2-2; 13 nucleotides align to TRBD2. Trimming removed 5 bases from V and 4 bases from J; junction bases left unmatched: 10. The CDR3 totals 18 residues. The germline V gene has CDR1 MNHNS and CDR2 SASEGT. The CDR3 nucleotides read TGTGCCAGCAGTCCGGGACTAGCGGGAAATCGCCGCACCGGGGAGCTGTTTTTT. Protein sequence: CASSPGLAGNRRTGELFF.

This clonotype was seen a handful of times. This chain connects TRBV4-3 to TRBJ2-1, with TRBD2 as a possible D gene (5 bases). This CDR3 has 16 residues. V lost 2 bases and J 7 bases, leaving 18 bases between the germline ends. Germline loops: CDR1 LGHNA, CDR2 YSLEER. The CDR3: CASSQRARGTPNEQFF. CDR3 nucleotide sequence: TGCGCCAGCAGCCAAAGGGCTCGGGGTACCCCGAATGAGCAGTTCTTC.

This chain uses TRBV10-2 with TRBJ2-1, with D possibly matching TRBD2 (6 bases). Germline CDR1 WSHSY, CDR2 SAAADI. Trimming took off 8 bases at V and 6 bases at J, with 14 bases between the two ends. The CDR3 runs 13 residues. The CDR3 region is CASRRDAPNEQFF. The CDR3 nucleotides are TGCGCCAGCCGGCGGGACGCTCCCAATGAGCAGTTCTTC.

The V gene is TRBV7-2, the J gene TRBJ2-7; D assignment may be TRBD1 or TRBD2 (5 bases each). The CDR3 consists of 13 residues. The germline CDR1 and CDR2 sequences are SGHTA and FQGNSA. The V gene lost 6 bases and the J gene lost 8 bases, with 17 bases spanning the gap. CDR3 DNA: TGTGCCAGCAGAACCGGGACCTGGGGCAAGCAGTACTTC. This codes for CASRTGTWGKQYF.

The V gene is TRBV29-1, the J gene TRBJ2-5; 9 bases are shared with TRBD2. The CDR3 runs to 15 residues. Germline CDR1 reads SQVTM; CDR2 reads ANQGSEA. With V trimmed by 3 bases and J by 0 bases, 5 bases remained unmatched. CDR3 nucleotide sequence: TGCAGCGTTGAGTGGCTAGCGGGGAACCAAGAGACCCAGTACTTC. Protein product: CSVEWLAGNQETQYF.

The chain employs TRBV20-1 and TRBJ2-5; possibly TRBD1 or TRBD2 for D (6 bases each). Germline assignment: CDR1 DFQATT and CDR2 SNEGSKA (reference sequence). The CDR3 is made up of 15 amino acids. V shed 8 bases and J shed 4 bases, with 23 bases lying between them. The chain's CDR3 is CSPYPAGEGGETQYF. In nucleotides, the CDR3 is TGCAGTCCCTACCCAGCAGGAGAGGGGGGAGAGACCCAGTACTTC.

The rearrangement uses TRBV28 and TRBJ2-5; D perhaps matches TRBD2 (5 bases). V shed 3 bases and J shed 5 bases, with 13 bases lying between them. Looked up from germline, CDR1 is MDHEN and CDR2 is SYDVKM. The CDR3 sequence is 14 residues long. This chain's CDR3 is CASSFGGARETQYF. Here the CDR3 DNA reads TGTGCCAGCAGTTTTGGAGGTGCCCGGGAGACCCAGTACTTC.

This clonotype was seen more than once but under ten times. The rearrangement uses TRBV7-9 and TRBJ2-3; D could derive from TRBD1 or TRBD2 (5 bases each). Germline CDR1 SEHNR, CDR2 FQNEAQ (reference sequence). Deletions cut 0 bases from V and 4 bases from J, with 5 bases between. CDR3 size: 13 residues. CDR3 coding DNA: TGTGCCAGCAGCTTAGCGGGACCAGATACGCAGTATTTT. This encodes CASSLAGPDTQYF.

This clonotype was recorded a few times. The V gene is TRBV7-2, the J gene TRBJ2-5, with 9 bases lining up with TRBD2. Germline values: CDR1 SGHTA, CDR2 FQGNSA. V shed 4 bases and J 3 bases; nucleotides not matched to a gene: 6. The CDR3 runs to 15 residues. CDR3 DNA sequence: TGTGCCAGCAGCTACCGGGCGGGGGGGGAAGAGACCCAGTACTTC. This sequence encodes CASSYRAGGEETQYF.

In nucleotides, the CDR3 is TGTGCCAGCAGCCTCCTGGGGACTAGCGGGGGGGAGCAGTTCTTC. As protein: CASSLLGTSGGEQFF. The chain has TRBV7-2 and TRBJ2-1; 15 positions agree with TRBD2. The V gene's germline CDR1 is SGHTA and CDR2 FQGNSA. The CDR3 is made up of 15 amino acids. V shed 5 bases, J shed 10 bases, and the junction held 6 bases outside the gene matches.

In its sample, this clonotype was seen a few times. The V gene is TRBV5-1, the J gene TRBJ1-2, with 8 bases matching TRBD1. CDR3 length equals 15 residues. J was trimmed by 5 bases and V by 1 base; bases with no gene match: 7. CDR1 is SGHRS and CDR2 is YFSETQ in the germline V gene. In DNA form, the CDR3 reads TGCGCCAGCAGCTTGACAGGGGGTTCAACGTATGGCTACACCTTC. As protein: CASSLTGGSTYGYTF.

This clonotype was found a few times. This chain connects TRBV7-9 to TRBJ2-3, with 7 bases aligning to TRBD1. The CDR3 is 15 amino acids. Germline CDR1 and CDR2: SEHNR and FQNEAQ (reference sequence). J was trimmed by 1 base and V by 4 bases; bases with no gene match: 5. The CDR3 coding sequence is TGTGCCAGCAGCTCCGGACAGGCCCGCACAGATACGCAGTATTTT. Protein product: CASSSGQARTDTQYF.

This clonotype was detected a few times. The chain uses TRBV27 and TRBJ2-5; tentatively, D is TRBD2 (6 bases). V was shortened by 0 bases and J by 4 bases, with 9 bases between the two germline ends. Germline CDR1 MNHEY, CDR2 SMNVEV (reference sequence). The CDR3 extends over 14 amino acids. CDR3 amino acids: CASSLSEGGETQYF. The CDR3 DNA reads TGTGCCAGCAGTTTATCGGAGGGAGGAGAGACCCAGTACTTC.